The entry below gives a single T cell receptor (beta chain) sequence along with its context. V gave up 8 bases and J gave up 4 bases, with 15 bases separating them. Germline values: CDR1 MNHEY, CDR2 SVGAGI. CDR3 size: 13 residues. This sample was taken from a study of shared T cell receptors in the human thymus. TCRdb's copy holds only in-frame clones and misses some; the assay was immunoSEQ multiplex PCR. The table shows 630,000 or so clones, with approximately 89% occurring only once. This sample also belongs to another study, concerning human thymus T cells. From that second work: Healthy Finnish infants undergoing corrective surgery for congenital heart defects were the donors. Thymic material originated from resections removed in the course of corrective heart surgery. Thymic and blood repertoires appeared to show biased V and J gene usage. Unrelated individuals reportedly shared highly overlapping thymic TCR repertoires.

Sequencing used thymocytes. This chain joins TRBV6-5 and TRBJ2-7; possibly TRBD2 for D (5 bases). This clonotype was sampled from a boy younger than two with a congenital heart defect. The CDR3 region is CASGEFRRYEQYF. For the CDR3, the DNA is TGTGCCAGCGGGGAGTTCAGGAGGTACGAGCAGTACTTC.